This is a list of T cell receptor beta chains from one sample in a study of T cells in Graves' hyperthyroidism and ophthalmopathy. TCRdb reanalysed the multiplex PCR reads using MiXCR and keeps one entry per CDR3 protein. The sample has about 640,000 distinct CDR3 sequences; less than 25% are singletons. Sequencing was carried out using blood. These receptors were obtained from a man between 25 and 39 years old with Graves' ophthalmopathy. The CDR3 runs from the conserved cysteine through the conserved F or W. Each record gives: V gene, D gene, J gene, clone size, CDR3 DNA, CDR3 protein. The D gene is left open where the match is weak. A row's size may be missing; if present it is once, few, many or a size class.

v_gene: TRBV20-1
d_gene: -
j_gene: TRBJ2-7
abundance: many
CDR3nt: TGCAGTGCTAGAGATTTAGCCCAGACCTACGAGCAGTACTTC
CDR3aa: CSARDLAQTYEQYF

v_gene: TRBV6-1
d_gene: TRBD2
j_gene: TRBJ2-1
abundance: -
CDR3nt: TGTGCCAGCAGTGCTAAGCGGGAGCTCAATGAGCAGTTCTTC
CDR3aa: CASSAKRELNEQFF

v_gene: TRBV28
d_gene: -
j_gene: TRBJ2-6
abundance: -
CDR3nt: TGTGCCAGCAGTTTACCGAACTCTGGGGCCAACGTCCTGACTTTC
CDR3aa: CASSLPNSGANVLTF

v_gene: TRBV27
d_gene: TRBD1
j_gene: TRBJ2-1
abundance: -
CDR3nt: TGTGCCAGCAGGGGGCAGGGGGATGAGCAGTTCTTC
CDR3aa: CASRGQGDEQFF

v_gene: TRBV11-2
d_gene: -
j_gene: TRBJ1-4
abundance: -
CDR3nt: TGTGCCAGCAGCTTTGGGCCAGCTAATGAAAAACTGTTTTTT
CDR3aa: CASSFGPANEKLFF

v_gene: TRBV2
d_gene: -
j_gene: TRBJ2-7
abundance: -
CDR3nt: TGTGCCAGCACCCCGGGCTACTACGAGCAGTACTTC
CDR3aa: CASTPGYYEQYF

v_gene: TRBV7-9
d_gene: -
j_gene: TRBJ2-2
abundance: -
CDR3nt: TGTGCCAGCAGCGGGCCCGGGGCAAACACCGGGGAGCTGTTTTTT
CDR3aa: CASSGPGANTGELFF

v_gene: TRBV28
d_gene: TRBD1
j_gene: TRBJ2-3
abundance: -
CDR3nt: TGTGCCAGCAACCAGGGGGCGGTTTTAACAGATACGCAGTATTTT
CDR3aa: CASNQGAVLTDTQYF

v_gene: TRBV6-1
d_gene: -
j_gene: TRBJ2-7
abundance: many
CDR3nt: TGTGCCAGCGGCGATCACTTGGAAACGTACTTC
CDR3aa: CASGDHLETYF

v_gene: TRBV20-1
d_gene: -
j_gene: TRBJ1-5
abundance: few
CDR3nt: TGCAGTGCTCGAAGAGCCGGGGGGTATCAGCCCCAGCATTTT
CDR3aa: CSARRAGGYQPQHF

v_gene: TRBV7-8
d_gene: TRBD1
j_gene: TRBJ2-7
abundance: many
CDR3nt: TGTGCCAGCAGCCACCGACAGGGACACGAGCAGTACTTC
CDR3aa: CASSHRQGHEQYF

v_gene: TRBV29-1
d_gene: -
j_gene: TRBJ1-1
abundance: few
CDR3nt: TGCAGCGTTGCCCCTTCGGCCTACACTGAAGCTTTCTTT
CDR3aa: CSVAPSAYTEAFF

v_gene: TRBV7-8
d_gene: -
j_gene: TRBJ2-2
abundance: few
CDR3nt: TGTGCCAGCAGCTTAACACGAGGGTTCACCGGGGAGCTGTTTTTT
CDR3aa: CASSLTRGFTGELFF

v_gene: TRBV6-1
d_gene: -
j_gene: TRBJ1-5
abundance: -
CDR3nt: TGTGCCAGCAGGAAGGACATACCCGCAACTTATAGCAATCAGCCCCAGCATTTT
CDR3aa: CASRKDIPATYSNQPQHF

v_gene: TRBV4-1
d_gene: -
j_gene: TRBJ1-1
abundance: -
CDR3nt: TGCGCCAGCGCGGGGGCAGGGTTCACTGAAGCTTTCTTT
CDR3aa: CASAGAGFTEAFF

v_gene: TRBV7-2
d_gene: TRBD2
j_gene: TRBJ2-7
abundance: -
CDR3nt: TGTGCCAGCTTGGGGACTAGCGGAGCCTACGAGCAGTACTTC
CDR3aa: CASLGTSGAYEQYF

v_gene: TRBV11-2
d_gene: TRBD1
j_gene: TRBJ2-5
abundance: many
CDR3nt: TGTGCCAGCAGCCCACACGGGACAGCCCGCCAAGAGACCCAGTACTTC
CDR3aa: CASSPHGTARQETQYF

v_gene: TRBV6-1
d_gene: TRBD1
j_gene: TRBJ1-5
abundance: once
CDR3nt: TGTGCCAGCAGGGCGGACAGGGGGGTGCAGCCCCAGCATTTT
CDR3aa: CASRADRGVQPQHF

v_gene: TRBV18
d_gene: TRBD2
j_gene: TRBJ2-7
abundance: -
CDR3nt: TGTGCCAGCTCATACCGGGAGGCCTACGAGCAGTACTTC
CDR3aa: CASSYREAYEQYF

v_gene: TRBV28
d_gene: -
j_gene: TRBJ1-5
abundance: few
CDR3nt: TGTGCCAGCAGTTTATACCAGGGACCTTCATATAGCAATCAGCCCCAGCATTTT
CDR3aa: CASSLYQGPSYSNQPQHF

v_gene: TRBV28
d_gene: TRBD1
j_gene: TRBJ2-1
abundance: many
CDR3nt: TGTGCCAGCAGTTACCGGGACAGGGTCCACAATGAGCAGTTCTTC
CDR3aa: CASSYRDRVHNEQFF

v_gene: TRBV7-2
d_gene: TRBD1
j_gene: TRBJ2-5
abundance: -
CDR3nt: TGTGCCAGCAGCCCGGGACAGGGGGCTGGGGAGACCCAGTACTTC
CDR3aa: CASSPGQGAGETQYF

v_gene: TRBV20-1
d_gene: TRBD1
j_gene: TRBJ1-2
abundance: many
CDR3nt: TGCAGTGCTAGAGTGGACAGGGGTGACTATGGCTACACCTTC
CDR3aa: CSARVDRGDYGYTF

v_gene: TRBV7-9
d_gene: -
j_gene: TRBJ2-1
abundance: -
CDR3nt: TGTGCCAGCAGCTTAGTGATGGGACCGGAAGGCAATGAGCAGTTCTTC
CDR3aa: CASSLVMGPEGNEQFF

v_gene: TRBV19
d_gene: -
j_gene: TRBJ1-1
abundance: few
CDR3nt: TGTGCCAGTAGTATCGCCCCAGGGCCCACTGAAGCTTTCTTT
CDR3aa: CASSIAPGPTEAFF

v_gene: TRBV5-8
d_gene: TRBD2
j_gene: TRBJ2-3
abundance: few
CDR3nt: TGTGCCAGCGAACCACGGACTAGCACATATACGCAGTATTTT
CDR3aa: CASEPRTSTYTQYF

v_gene: TRBV7-2
d_gene: -
j_gene: TRBJ2-1
abundance: -
CDR3nt: TGTGCCAGCAGCTTCTCGGCTAGCTGGAATGAGCAGTTCTTC
CDR3aa: CASSFSASWNEQFF

v_gene: TRBV6-6
d_gene: -
j_gene: TRBJ2-7
abundance: few
CDR3nt: TGTGCCAGCAGTTACTCGCTGGGCTCTAGCTCCTACGAGCAGTACTTC
CDR3aa: CASSYSLGSSSYEQYF

v_gene: TRBV30
d_gene: -
j_gene: TRBJ2-2
abundance: many
CDR3nt: TGTGCCTGGAGTGCCCGGGTCGGGGAGCTGTTTTTT
CDR3aa: CAWSARVGELFF

v_gene: TRBV30
d_gene: -
j_gene: TRBJ1-1
abundance: -
CDR3nt: TGTGCCTGGAGTGTACTCGTGACACTTGAAGCTTTCTTT
CDR3aa: CAWSVLVTLEAFF

v_gene: TRBV10-3
d_gene: -
j_gene: TRBJ2-1
abundance: -
CDR3nt: TGTGCCATCAGTGAGTTATCCGGCAATGAGCAGTTCTTC
CDR3aa: CAISELSGNEQFF

v_gene: TRBV4-1
d_gene: TRBD1
j_gene: TRBJ2-7
abundance: few
CDR3nt: TGCGCCAGCAGCCAAGCCGACAGGGAAGCCTACGAGCAGTACTTC
CDR3aa: CASSQADREAYEQYF

v_gene: TRBV12-3/TRBV12-4
d_gene: -
j_gene: TRBJ2-7
abundance: many
CDR3nt: TGTGCCAGCACCCCGGGAGCACAGAGGCGCTACGAGCAGTACTTC
CDR3aa: CASTPGAQRRYEQYF

v_gene: TRBV9
d_gene: -
j_gene: TRBJ2-7
abundance: -
CDR3nt: TGTGCCAGCAGCGCCGGAGAGGACTACGAGCAGTACTTC
CDR3aa: CASSAGEDYEQYF

v_gene: TRBV6-5
d_gene: TRBD2
j_gene: TRBJ2-7
abundance: -
CDR3nt: TGTGCCAGCAGTCCCTCGGGACTAGCGGGAGTAAGCTCCTACGAGCAGTACTTC
CDR3aa: CASSPSGLAGVSSYEQYF

v_gene: TRBV20-1
d_gene: -
j_gene: TRBJ2-3
abundance: many
CDR3nt: TGCAGTGCTAGGGGACTTCCGGGAGCCGATACGCAGTATTTT
CDR3aa: CSARGLPGADTQYF

v_gene: TRBV2
d_gene: -
j_gene: TRBJ1-2
abundance: few
CDR3nt: TGTGCCAGCAGTGGGACGGATGGCTACACCTTC
CDR3aa: CASSGTDGYTF

v_gene: TRBV5-5
d_gene: TRBD2
j_gene: TRBJ2-7
abundance: -
CDR3nt: TGTGCCAGCAGCTCGGCGGGACTAGTTGGTTCCTACGAGCAGTACTTC
CDR3aa: CASSSAGLVGSYEQYF

v_gene: TRBV30
d_gene: -
j_gene: TRBJ2-2
abundance: -
CDR3nt: TGTGCCTGGAGCAGGAGTTTTGGTGGGGAGCTGTTTTTT
CDR3aa: CAWSRSFGGELFF

v_gene: TRBV20-1
d_gene: -
j_gene: TRBJ2-1
abundance: few
CDR3nt: TGCAGTGCTAGAGACCGGGAGTTCGCAAATGAGCAGTTCTTC
CDR3aa: CSARDREFANEQFF

v_gene: TRBV5-1
d_gene: -
j_gene: TRBJ2-3
abundance: few
CDR3nt: TGCGCCAGCAGCTTGGGGGACCTCCTCACAGATACGCAGTATTTT
CDR3aa: CASSLGDLLTDTQYF